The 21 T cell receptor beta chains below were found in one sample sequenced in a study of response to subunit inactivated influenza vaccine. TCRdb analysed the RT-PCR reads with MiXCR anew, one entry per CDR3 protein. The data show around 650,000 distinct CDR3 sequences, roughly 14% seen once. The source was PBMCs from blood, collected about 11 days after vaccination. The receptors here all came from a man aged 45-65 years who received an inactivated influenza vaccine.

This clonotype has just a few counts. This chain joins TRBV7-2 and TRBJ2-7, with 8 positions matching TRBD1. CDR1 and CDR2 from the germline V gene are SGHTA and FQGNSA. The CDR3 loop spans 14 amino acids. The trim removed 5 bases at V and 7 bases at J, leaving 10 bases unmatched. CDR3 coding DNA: TGTGCCAGCAGCCGAGGAGTCCGGGACAGGGAGCAGTACTTC. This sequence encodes CASSRGVRDREQYF. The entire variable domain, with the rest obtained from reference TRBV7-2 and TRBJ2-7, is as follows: GAGVSQSPSNKVTEKGKDVELRCDPISGHTALYWYRQSLGQGLEFLIYFQGNSAPDKSGLPSDRFSAERTGGSVSTLTIQRTQQEDSAVYLCASSRGVRDREQYFGPGTRLTVT.

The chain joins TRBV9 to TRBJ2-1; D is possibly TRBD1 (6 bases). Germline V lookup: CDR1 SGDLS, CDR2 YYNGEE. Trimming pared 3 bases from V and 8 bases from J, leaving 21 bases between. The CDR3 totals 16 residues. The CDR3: CASSASTGTTEHEQFF. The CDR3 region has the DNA TGTGCCAGCAGCGCCTCAACCGGGACAACGGAACATGAGCAGTTCTTC.

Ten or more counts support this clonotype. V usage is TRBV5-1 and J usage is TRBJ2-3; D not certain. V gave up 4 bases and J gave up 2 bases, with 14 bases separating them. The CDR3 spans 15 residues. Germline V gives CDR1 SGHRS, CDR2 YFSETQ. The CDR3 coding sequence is TGCGCCAGCAGCCCTCGGACGGTCCCCACAGATACGCAGTATTTT. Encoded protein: CASSPRTVPTDTQYF.

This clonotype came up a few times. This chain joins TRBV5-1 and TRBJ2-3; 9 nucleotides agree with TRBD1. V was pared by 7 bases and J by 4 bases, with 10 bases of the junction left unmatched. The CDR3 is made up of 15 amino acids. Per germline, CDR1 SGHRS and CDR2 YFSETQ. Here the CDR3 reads CASGTGTGSSDTQYF. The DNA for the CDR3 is TGCGCCAGCGGAACCGGGACAGGGAGCTCAGATACGCAGTATTTT.

This CDR3 reads CASRAGQSYNEQFF. DNA of the CDR3: TGTGCCAGCAGGGCGGGACAGTCCTACAATGAGCAGTTCTTC. V usage is TRBV7-2 and J usage is TRBJ2-1, with D perhaps TRBD1 (7 bases). There are 14 residues in the CDR3. V was trimmed by 6 bases and J by 1 base, leaving 10 bases between them. Germline CDR1 is SGHTA and CDR2 is FQGNSA.

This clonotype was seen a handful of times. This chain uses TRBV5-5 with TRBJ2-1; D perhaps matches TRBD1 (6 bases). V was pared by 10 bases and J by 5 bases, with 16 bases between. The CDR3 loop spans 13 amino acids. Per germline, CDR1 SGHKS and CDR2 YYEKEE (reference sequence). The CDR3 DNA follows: TGTGCCGGGGGCATACAGGGCAACAATGAGCAGTTCTTC. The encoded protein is CAGGIQGNNEQFF.

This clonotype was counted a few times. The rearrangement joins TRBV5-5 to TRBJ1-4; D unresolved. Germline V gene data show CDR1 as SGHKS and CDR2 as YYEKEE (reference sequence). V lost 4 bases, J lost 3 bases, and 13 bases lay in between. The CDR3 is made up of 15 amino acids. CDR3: CASSPDGSPNEKLFF. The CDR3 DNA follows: TGTGCCAGCAGCCCGGACGGGTCGCCTAATGAAAAACTGTTTTTT.

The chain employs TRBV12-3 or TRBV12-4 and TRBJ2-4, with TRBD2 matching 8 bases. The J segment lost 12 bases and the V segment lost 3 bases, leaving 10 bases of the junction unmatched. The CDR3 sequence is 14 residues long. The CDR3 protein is CASSLEMSGGSQYF. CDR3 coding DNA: TGTGCCAGCAGTTTGGAGATGAGCGGGGGTTCTCAGTACTTC.

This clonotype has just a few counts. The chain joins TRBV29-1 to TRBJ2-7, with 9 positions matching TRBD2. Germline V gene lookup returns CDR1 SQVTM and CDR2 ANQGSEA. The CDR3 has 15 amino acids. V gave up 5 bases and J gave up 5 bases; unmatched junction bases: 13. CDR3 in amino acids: CSVRLRVAGDHEQYF. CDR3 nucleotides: TGCAGCGTTAGATTGAGGGTAGCGGGAGACCACGAGCAGTACTTC.

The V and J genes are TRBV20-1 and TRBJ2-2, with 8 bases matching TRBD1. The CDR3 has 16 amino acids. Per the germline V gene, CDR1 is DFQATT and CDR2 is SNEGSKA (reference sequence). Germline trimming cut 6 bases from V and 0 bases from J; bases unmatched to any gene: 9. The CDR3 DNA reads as TGCAGTGCACCAAGACAGGGGACAGCGAACACCGGGGAGCTGTTTTTT. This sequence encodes CSAPRQGTANTGELFF.

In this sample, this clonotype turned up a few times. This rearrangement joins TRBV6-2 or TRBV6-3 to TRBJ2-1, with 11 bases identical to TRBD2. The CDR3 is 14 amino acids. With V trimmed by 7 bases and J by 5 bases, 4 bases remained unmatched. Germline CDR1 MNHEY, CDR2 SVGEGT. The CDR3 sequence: CASTRLAGHNEQFF. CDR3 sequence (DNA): TGTGCCAGCACCCGACTAGCGGGGCACAATGAGCAGTTCTTC.

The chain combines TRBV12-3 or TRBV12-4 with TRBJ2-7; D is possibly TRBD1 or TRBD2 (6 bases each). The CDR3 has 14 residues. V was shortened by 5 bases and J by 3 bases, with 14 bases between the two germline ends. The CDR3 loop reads CASSRGDTLYEQYF. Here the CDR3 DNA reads TGTGCCAGCAGTCGCGGGGACACCCTCTACGAGCAGTACTTC.

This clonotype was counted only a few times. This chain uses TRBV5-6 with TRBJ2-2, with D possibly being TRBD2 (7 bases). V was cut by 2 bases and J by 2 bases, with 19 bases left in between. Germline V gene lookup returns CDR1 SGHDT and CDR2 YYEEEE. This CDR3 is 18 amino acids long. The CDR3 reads CASSFFTGGPANTGELFF. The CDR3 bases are TGTGCCAGCAGCTTTTTTACCGGGGGGCCGGCAAACACCGGGGAGCTGTTTTTT.

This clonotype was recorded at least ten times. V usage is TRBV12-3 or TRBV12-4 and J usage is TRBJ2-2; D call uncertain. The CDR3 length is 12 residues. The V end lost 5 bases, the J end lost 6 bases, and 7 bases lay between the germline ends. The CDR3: CASSRSAGELFF. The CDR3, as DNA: TGTGCCAGCAGTCGATCCGCCGGGGAGCTGTTTTTT.

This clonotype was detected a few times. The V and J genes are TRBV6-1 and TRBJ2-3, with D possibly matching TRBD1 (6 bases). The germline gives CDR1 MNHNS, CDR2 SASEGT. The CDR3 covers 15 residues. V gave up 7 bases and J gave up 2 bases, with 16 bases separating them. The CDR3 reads CASKTSTGSTDTQYF. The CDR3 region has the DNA TGTGCCAGCAAAACCAGCACAGGGTCCACAGATACGCAGTATTTT.

In nucleotides, the CDR3 is TGCAGTGCTAACACCGGGACAGGGAGCTCCTACGAGCAGTACTTC. It yields the protein CSANTGTGSSYEQYF. The gene calls are TRBV20-1 and TRBJ2-7; 9 bases match TRBD1. With 4 bases clipped from V and 0 bases from J, the junction kept 7 bases outside the gene matches. The CDR3 has 15 amino acids. Germline V CDR1 and CDR2: DFQATT, SNEGSKA (reference sequence).

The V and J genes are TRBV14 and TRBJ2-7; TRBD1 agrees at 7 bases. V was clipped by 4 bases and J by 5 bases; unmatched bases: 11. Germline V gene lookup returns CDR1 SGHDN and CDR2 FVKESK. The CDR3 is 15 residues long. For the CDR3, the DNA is TGTGCCAGCAGCCCCGGCGCGACAGGGTTCCACGAGCAGTACTTC. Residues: CASSPGATGFHEQYF.

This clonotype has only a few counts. In DNA form, the CDR3 reads TGCGCCAGCAGTGACCCCTGGGACTACGAGCAGTACTTC. It yields the protein CASSDPWDYEQYF. The V and J genes are TRBV10-1 and TRBJ2-7; D ambiguous. The CDR3 runs to 13 residues. Germline V gives CDR1 WNHNN, CDR2 SYGVQD (reference sequence). Between the trimmed V and J ends, which lost 3 bases and 3 bases, there was a span of 9 bases.

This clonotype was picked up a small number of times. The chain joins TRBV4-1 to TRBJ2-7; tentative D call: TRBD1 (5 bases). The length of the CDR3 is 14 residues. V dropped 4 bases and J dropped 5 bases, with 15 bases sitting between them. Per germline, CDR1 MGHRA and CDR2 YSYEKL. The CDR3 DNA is TGCGCCAGCAGCCCCCGCCCCAGGGTCCACGAGCAGTACTTC. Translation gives CASSPRPRVHEQYF.

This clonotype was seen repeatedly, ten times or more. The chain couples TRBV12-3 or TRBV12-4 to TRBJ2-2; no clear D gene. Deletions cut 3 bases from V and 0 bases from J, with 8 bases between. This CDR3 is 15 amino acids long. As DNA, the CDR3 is TGTGCCAGCAGTTTTTTAGGGCCGAACACCGGGGAGCTGTTTTTT. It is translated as CASSFLGPNTGELFF.

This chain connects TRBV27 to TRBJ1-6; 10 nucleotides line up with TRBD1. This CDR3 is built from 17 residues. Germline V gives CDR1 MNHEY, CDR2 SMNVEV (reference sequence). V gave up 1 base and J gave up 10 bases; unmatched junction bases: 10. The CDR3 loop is CASSLFPPTGGGSPLHF. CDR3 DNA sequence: TGTGCCAGCAGTTTATTCCCTCCGACAGGGGGCGGATCACCCCTCCACTTT.